These T cell receptor beta chains were read from a single sample in a study of regulatory T cells in long-lasting Graves disease. TCRdb independently ran MiXCR on the multiplex PCR reads; one entry per CDR3 protein. The sample lists fewer than 350,000 distinct CDR3 sequences, 18% occurring once. The sample here was peripheral blood mononuclear cells (PBMCs), taken at new diagnosis, from a patient treated with antithyroid drugs. The source of these receptors is a female donor with Graves disease. The CDR3 runs from the conserved cysteine through the conserved F or W. The order of the fields is clone size, D gene, V gene, J gene, CDR3 protein, CDR3 DNA. The D gene is left open where the match is weak. Rows may omit the clone size; those that give it use once, few, many or a size class.

clone size: NA
D gene: NA
V gene: TRBV11-2
J gene: TRBJ2-3
CDR3 protein: CASSHGTGTDTQYF
CDR3 DNA: TGTGCCAGCAGCCACGGCACAGGGACAGATACGCAGTATTTT

clone size: many
D gene: NA
V gene: TRBV7-9
J gene: TRBJ2-7
CDR3 protein: CASSLGVYQAEQYF
CDR3 DNA: TGTGCCAGCAGCTTAGGAGTGTATCAAGCCGAGCAGTACTTC

clone size: few
D gene: TRBD2
V gene: TRBV30
J gene: TRBJ2-1
CDR3 protein: CAQLNLAGINEQFF
CDR3 DNA: TGTGCCCAGCTGAATCTAGCGGGAATCAATGAGCAGTTCTTC

clone size: few
D gene: NA
V gene: TRBV15
J gene: TRBJ1-2
CDR3 protein: CATSRPDSLGYTF
CDR3 DNA: TGTGCCACCAGCAGACCGGACTCTTTAGGCTACACCTTC

clone size: NA
D gene: NA
V gene: TRBV2
J gene: TRBJ2-1
CDR3 protein: CASSSGQDEQFF
CDR3 DNA: TGTGCCAGCAGTTCGGGACAAGATGAGCAGTTCTTC

clone size: NA
D gene: TRBD2
V gene: TRBV9
J gene: TRBJ2-3
CDR3 protein: CASSVEGSGSSHPLVTDTQYF
CDR3 DNA: TGTGCCAGCAGCGTAGAGGGTAGCGGGAGTTCCCACCCTTTAGTCACAGATACGCAGTATTTT

clone size: few
D gene: TRBD1
V gene: TRBV30
J gene: TRBJ2-1
CDR3 protein: CAWSTPTGGGHLYNEQFF
CDR3 DNA: TGTGCCTGGAGTACACCGACAGGGGGGGGTCACTTATACAATGAGCAGTTCTTC

clone size: many
D gene: TRBD2
V gene: TRBV28
J gene: TRBJ2-7
CDR3 protein: CATTRAGTYEQYF
CDR3 DNA: TGTGCCACCACCCGAGCGGGAACCTACGAGCAGTACTTC

clone size: many
D gene: NA
V gene: TRBV11-2
J gene: TRBJ2-2
CDR3 protein: CASSLAPSGSIGGELFF
CDR3 DNA: TGTGCCAGCAGCCTAGCCCCCTCGGGGTCAATTGGCGGGGAGCTGTTTTTT

clone size: many
D gene: NA
V gene: TRBV27
J gene: TRBJ1-2
CDR3 protein: CASSLSSNYGYTF
CDR3 DNA: TGTGCCAGCAGTTTATCTTCCAACTATGGCTACACCTTC

clone size: many
D gene: NA
V gene: TRBV9
J gene: TRBJ2-7
CDR3 protein: CASSVVSSDEQYF
CDR3 DNA: TGTGCCAGCAGCGTAGTTTCTAGCGACGAGCAGTACTTC

clone size: NA
D gene: NA
V gene: TRBV20-1
J gene: TRBJ1-3
CDR3 protein: CSARPAGGDYSGNTIYF
CDR3 DNA: TGCAGTGCTAGACCCGCGGGGGGGGATTACTCTGGAAACACCATATATTTT

clone size: many
D gene: NA
V gene: TRBV18
J gene: TRBJ2-5
CDR3 protein: CASSPPAGSETQYF
CDR3 DNA: TGTGCCAGCTCACCACCGGCGGGATCAGAGACCCAGTACTTC

clone size: many
D gene: TRBD1
V gene: TRBV7-2
J gene: TRBJ1-5
CDR3 protein: CASSTKTGNNQPQHF
CDR3 DNA: TGTGCCAGCAGCACGAAGACAGGGAACAATCAGCCCCAGCATTTT

clone size: many
D gene: NA
V gene: TRBV5-6
J gene: TRBJ2-1
CDR3 protein: CASNRRVAYNEQFF
CDR3 DNA: TGTGCCAGCAACCGACGGGTGGCCTACAATGAGCAGTTCTTC

clone size: NA
D gene: TRBD2
V gene: TRBV20-1
J gene: TRBJ2-5
CDR3 protein: CSARLAEETQYF
CDR3 DNA: TGCAGTGCTCGACTAGCGGAAGAGACCCAGTACTTC

clone size: once
D gene: NA
V gene: TRBV14
J gene: TRBJ2-4
CDR3 protein: CASSQDLLTGSLAKNIQYF
CDR3 DNA: TGTGCCAGCAGCCAAGACCTTTTGACAGGCTCTCTAGCCAAAAACATTCAGTACTTC

clone size: NA
D gene: TRBD1
V gene: TRBV18
J gene: TRBJ1-5
CDR3 protein: CASSRDRYQPQHF
CDR3 DNA: TGTGCCAGCTCGCGGGACAGGTATCAGCCCCAGCATTTT

clone size: NA
D gene: TRBD1
V gene: TRBV5-1
J gene: TRBJ1-4
CDR3 protein: CASTSGQGKLFF
CDR3 DNA: TGTGCCAGCACCTCCGGACAGGGAAAACTGTTTTTT

clone size: few
D gene: TRBD2
V gene: TRBV5-1
J gene: TRBJ2-2
CDR3 protein: CASSWPGTSGSTGELFF
CDR3 DNA: TGCGCCAGCAGCTGGCCGGGGACTAGCGGGAGCACCGGGGAGCTGTTTTTT

clone size: many
D gene: NA
V gene: TRBV9
J gene: TRBJ2-2
CDR3 protein: CASSVSDLNTGELFF
CDR3 DNA: TGTGCCAGCAGCGTTTCGGATTTGAACACCGGGGAGCTGTTTTTT

clone size: many
D gene: TRBD1
V gene: TRBV20-1
J gene: TRBJ1-1
CDR3 protein: CSALVGTGGSDTEAFF
CDR3 DNA: TGCAGTGCCTTAGTTGGGACAGGGGGCAGCGACACTGAAGCTTTCTTT

clone size: many
D gene: NA
V gene: TRBV10-3
J gene: TRBJ1-3
CDR3 protein: CAISRDVGGNTIYF
CDR3 DNA: TGTGCCATCAGTCGGGACGTCGGTGGAAACACCATATATTTT

clone size: many
D gene: NA
V gene: TRBV7-9
J gene: TRBJ2-5
CDR3 protein: CASSLASGLREGTQYF
CDR3 DNA: TGTGCCAGCAGCTTAGCCTCGGGACTCAGGGAAGGAACCCAGTACTTC

clone size: many
D gene: NA
V gene: TRBV10-3
J gene: TRBJ1-2
CDR3 protein: CAISPGGGYTF
CDR3 DNA: TGTGCCATCAGCCCCGGGGGGGGCTACACCTTC

clone size: many
D gene: NA
V gene: TRBV4-1
J gene: TRBJ2-2
CDR3 protein: CASSQDPWAGQPNTGELFF
CDR3 DNA: TGCGCCAGCAGCCAAGACCCCTGGGCGGGACAGCCGAACACCGGGGAGCTGTTTTTT

clone size: many
D gene: NA
V gene: TRBV28
J gene: TRBJ2-1
CDR3 protein: CASRGGNVGVDEQFF
CDR3 DNA: TGTGCCAGCAGGGGGGGTAACGTCGGGGTAGATGAGCAGTTCTTC

clone size: NA
D gene: TRBD2
V gene: TRBV2
J gene: TRBJ2-1
CDR3 protein: CASSSRTSGSGNEQFF
CDR3 DNA: TGTGCCAGCAGTTCCCGGACTAGCGGAAGCGGCAATGAGCAGTTCTTC

clone size: NA
D gene: NA
V gene: TRBV2
J gene: TRBJ2-7
CDR3 protein: CASSGILWAEQYF
CDR3 DNA: TGTGCCAGCAGCGGGATTTTGTGGGCCGAGCAGTACTTC

clone size: many
D gene: TRBD2
V gene: TRBV20-1
J gene: TRBJ2-7
CDR3 protein: CSASVTGLAYEQYF
CDR3 DNA: TGCAGTGCTAGCGTCACGGGACTAGCCTACGAGCAGTACTTC

clone size: NA
D gene: NA
V gene: TRBV3-1
J gene: TRBJ2-2
CDR3 protein: CASFSQLGELFF
CDR3 DNA: TGTGCCAGCTTTTCCCAGTTGGGGGAGCTGTTTTTT

clone size: many
D gene: TRBD2
V gene: TRBV6-1
J gene: TRBJ2-3
CDR3 protein: CASRSGRWGTQYF
CDR3 DNA: TGTGCCAGCAGGAGCGGGAGATGGGGTACGCAGTATTTT

clone size: NA
D gene: NA
V gene: TRBV20-1
J gene: TRBJ2-3
CDR3 protein: CSARKPDSSTDTQYF
CDR3 DNA: TGCAGTGCTAGAAAACCCGACAGTAGCACAGATACGCAGTATTTT

clone size: NA
D gene: NA
V gene: TRBV19
J gene: TRBJ2-7
CDR3 protein: CASSGETGNYEQYF
CDR3 DNA: TGTGCCAGTAGTGGGGAGACAGGAAACTACGAGCAGTACTTC

clone size: few
D gene: NA
V gene: TRBV9
J gene: TRBJ1-3
CDR3 protein: CASSVGGQGNTIYF
CDR3 DNA: TGTGCCAGCAGCGTAGGGGGCCAAGGAAACACCATATATTTT

clone size: few
D gene: TRBD1
V gene: TRBV6-1
J gene: TRBJ1-1
CDR3 protein: CASREDRDGTEAFF
CDR3 DNA: TGTGCCAGCAGAGAAGACAGGGATGGCACTGAAGCTTTCTTT

clone size: many
D gene: NA
V gene: TRBV5-8
J gene: TRBJ1-5
CDR3 protein: CASSWVSLSGEQPQHF
CDR3 DNA: TGTGCCAGCAGTTGGGTCTCATTGTCTGGGGAGCAGCCCCAGCATTTT

clone size: few
D gene: NA
V gene: TRBV6-1
J gene: TRBJ1-3
CDR3 protein: CASSSRTTLSGNTIYF
CDR3 DNA: TGTGCCAGCAGTAGTCGAACAACTCTATCGGGAAACACCATATATTTT

clone size: few
D gene: NA
V gene: TRBV6-5
J gene: TRBJ2-2
CDR3 protein: CASSYGGAGHTGELFF
CDR3 DNA: TGTGCCAGCAGTTACGGCGGTGCAGGCCACACCGGGGAGCTGTTTTTT

clone size: many
D gene: TRBD2
V gene: TRBV5-4
J gene: TRBJ2-7
CDR3 protein: CASSFIAGDPYEQYF
CDR3 DNA: TGTGCCAGCAGCTTCATAGCGGGAGATCCCTACGAGCAGTACTTC

clone size: once
D gene: TRBD1
V gene: TRBV2
J gene: TRBJ1-1
CDR3 protein: CASSRTGIGGALWNSNTEAFF
CDR3 DNA: TGTGCCAGCAGCCGGACAGGGATAGGGGGCGCTTTATGGAATTCGAACACTGAAGCTTTCTTT

clone size: many
D gene: TRBD1
V gene: TRBV6-1
J gene: TRBJ1-2
CDR3 protein: CASSGGTDGGYTF
CDR3 DNA: TGTGCCAGCAGTGGAGGGACAGACGGTGGCTACACCTTC

clone size: many
D gene: NA
V gene: TRBV6-5
J gene: TRBJ2-7
CDR3 protein: CASSYGGGASYEQYF
CDR3 DNA: TGTGCCAGCAGTTACGGGGGGGGGGCCTCCTACGAGCAGTACTTC

clone size: many
D gene: NA
V gene: TRBV5-1
J gene: TRBJ1-1
CDR3 protein: CASSWRQPRTEAFF
CDR3 DNA: TGCGCCAGCAGCTGGCGACAGCCAAGAACTGAAGCTTTCTTT

clone size: few
D gene: NA
V gene: TRBV19
J gene: TRBJ1-4
CDR3 protein: CASTPGAGLEEKLFF
CDR3 DNA: TGTGCCAGTACCCCAGGGGCGGGCTTAGAAGAAAAACTGTTTTTT

clone size: many
D gene: TRBD2
V gene: TRBV5-6
J gene: TRBJ2-1
CDR3 protein: CASPSTGGPSYNEQFF
CDR3 DNA: TGTGCCAGCCCCTCGACGGGAGGGCCGTCCTACAATGAGCAGTTCTTC

clone size: few
D gene: TRBD2
V gene: TRBV30
J gene: TRBJ2-3
CDR3 protein: CAWAATSGSDTQYF
CDR3 DNA: TGTGCCTGGGCCGCCACTAGCGGGAGTGATACGCAGTATTTT

clone size: many
D gene: NA
V gene: TRBV2
J gene: TRBJ1-5
CDR3 protein: CASRENMGNQPQHF
CDR3 DNA: TGTGCCAGCAGGGAAAATATGGGCAATCAGCCCCAGCATTTT

clone size: many
D gene: TRBD2
V gene: TRBV3-1
J gene: TRBJ2-5
CDR3 protein: CASTHGLGGETQYF
CDR3 DNA: TGTGCCAGCACCCACGGACTAGGTGGGGAGACCCAGTACTTC

clone size: few
D gene: NA
V gene: TRBV19
J gene: TRBJ1-3
CDR3 protein: CASSTGPGREGMDTIYF
CDR3 DNA: TGTGCCAGTAGTACAGGACCGGGAAGAGAGGGGATGGACACCATATATTTT

clone size: NA
D gene: NA
V gene: TRBV11-2
J gene: TRBJ2-7
CDR3 protein: CASSLLRGRSSYEQYF
CDR3 DNA: TGTGCCAGCAGCCTGCTTAGGGGACGGAGCTCCTACGAGCAGTACTTC

clone size: many
D gene: TRBD1
V gene: TRBV5-1
J gene: TRBJ1-1
CDR3 protein: CASSPIGTGWDLNTEAFF
CDR3 DNA: TGCGCCAGCAGCCCTATCGGGACAGGGTGGGATCTGAACACTGAAGCTTTCTTT

clone size: many
D gene: NA
V gene: TRBV6-1
J gene: TRBJ2-2
CDR3 protein: CASRDRSTGELFF
CDR3 DNA: TGCGCCAGCAGGGATAGGTCCACCGGGGAGCTGTTTTTT

clone size: NA
D gene: TRBD1
V gene: TRBV25-1
J gene: TRBJ2-3
CDR3 protein: CASSEFRQGEDTQYF
CDR3 DNA: TGTGCCAGCAGTGAGTTTCGACAGGGAGAAGATACGCAGTATTTT